These 23 T cell receptor beta chains were sequenced from one sample in a study of T cell responses to AZD1222 COVID-19 vaccine. Only in-frame clones appear in the TCRdb table, and some are missing; sequencing was by immunoSEQ multiplex PCR. The profile shows 96,000 or so clones, about nine tenths of them singletons. The starting material was peripheral blood, obtained on day 0 of AZD1222 vaccination. Every receptor here comes from an adult in good health.

The chain combines TRBV5-1 with TRBJ1-3; no clear D. This CDR3 comprises 16 residues. V lost 0 bases and J lost 0, with 10 bases in between. Germline V gene lookup returns CDR1 SGHRS and CDR2 YFSETQ. The CDR3 region has the DNA TGCGCCAGCAGCTTGGAGGGCGACCTCTCTGGAAACACCATATATTTT. Translating it yields CASSLEGDLSGNTIYF.

This clone has more than one count but fewer than ten. The chain uses TRBV6-5 and TRBJ2-7; TRBD1 might be the D (5 bases). The germline V gene encodes CDR1 MNHEY and CDR2 SVGAGI. The V end lost 6 bases, the J end lost 6 bases, and 9 bases lay between the germline ends. The length of the CDR3 is 11 residues. Here the CDR3 DNA reads TGTGCCAGCAGGACAGATTCCGAGCAGTACTTC. Protein: CASRTDSEQYF.

This chain joins TRBV7-9 and TRBJ1-6; D unresolved. This CDR3 is 15 amino acids long. In germline, CDR1 is SEHNR, CDR2 FQNEAQ (reference sequence). Between the trimmed V and J ends, which lost 6 bases and 7 bases, there was a span of 16 bases. The CDR3 loop is CASRYQVDINSPLHF. Here the CDR3 DNA reads TGTGCCAGCAGGTATCAGGTTGACATAAATTCACCCCTCCACTTT.

The chain couples TRBV4-1 to TRBJ1-4, with 7 bases fitting TRBD1. Germline trimming cut 0 bases from V and 7 bases from J; bases unmatched to any gene: 20. The CDR3 length is 20 residues. The germline gives CDR1 MGHRA, CDR2 YSYEKL. This chain's CDR3 is CASSQEQGGFVSGISEKLFF. The CDR3 nucleotides are TGCGCCAGCAGCCAAGAACAAGGGGGCTTCGTTTCCGGAATCAGTGAAAAACTGTTTTTT.

The chain is built from TRBV5-4 and TRBJ2-7; D could derive from TRBD1 or TRBD2 (5 bases each). The CDR3 spans 14 residues. Germline V gene data show CDR1 as SGHNT and CDR2 as YYREEE (reference sequence). V shed 4 bases and J shed 1 base, with 12 bases lying between them. CDR3 amino acids: CASSRNGGSYEQYF. The CDR3 nucleotides are TGTGCCAGCAGCCGGAATGGGGGTTCCTACGAGCAGTACTTC.

The chain carries TRBV5-1 and TRBJ1-2; no clear D. There are 15 residues in the CDR3. CDR1 and CDR2 (germline): SGHRS, YFSETQ. V shed 0 bases and J shed 0 bases, with 9 bases lying between them. CDR3 DNA sequence: TGCGCCAGCAGCTTGGGTGGGAATTCTAACTATGGCTACACCTTC. It translates to CASSLGGNSNYGYTF.

V usage is TRBV19 and J usage is TRBJ1-3, with 9 bases lining up with TRBD1. V trimming: 5 bases; J trimming: 8 bases; junction bases outside the gene matches: 7. The CDR3 contains 14 residues. Germline lookup yields CDR1 LNHDA and CDR2 SQIVND (reference sequence). The chain's CDR3 is CASSSQGAIHTIYF. The CDR3 nucleotides read TGTGCCAGTAGTTCACAGGGGGCGATTCACACCATATATTTT.

The chain couples TRBV7-2 to TRBJ2-2; D remains ambiguous. The CDR3 length is 12 residues. The germline V gene has CDR1 SGHTA and CDR2 FQGNSA. Trimming shortened V by 3 bases and J by 6 bases, and 5 bases separated the two germline ends. CDR3 protein: CASSFGAGELFF. In DNA form, the CDR3 reads TGTGCCAGCAGCTTTGGAGCCGGGGAGCTGTTTTTT.

This sequence joins TRBV7-2 and TRBJ2-7; D remains unclear. CDR1 SGHTA and CDR2 FQGNSA come from the germline V gene. Trimming removed 1 base from V and 5 bases from J, with 12 bases in between. This CDR3 region has 14 residues. The CDR3: CASSLGAQPDEQYF. DNA for the CDR3: TGTGCCAGCAGCTTAGGTGCACAACCGGACGAGCAGTACTTC.

This clone occurred once. V is TRBV6-4 and J is TRBJ2-1; 10 bases line up with TRBD2. This CDR3 is built from 15 residues. Unmatched junction bases numbered 1, after V lost 2 bases and J lost 3 bases. CDR1 and CDR2 from the germline V gene are MRHNA and SNTAGT. The CDR3 DNA reads TGTGCCAGCAGTGACGCTAGCGGGGGCTACAATGAGCAGTTCTTC. It translates to CASSDASGGYNEQFF.

The gene calls are TRBV7-2 and TRBJ1-1; D might be TRBD1 (6 bases). CDR1 is SGHTA and CDR2 is FQGNSA in the germline V gene. The V and J ends lost 5 bases and 0 bases respectively, with 16 bases between them. This CDR3 region has 16 residues. CDR3 bases: TGTGCCAGCAGCCTACTAAACAGGGACCTGAACACTGAAGCTTTCTTT. Its protein is CASSLLNRDLNTEAFF.

CDR3 DNA sequence: TGCGCCAGCAGCCCTCCGACAGCCTCCTACGAGCAGTACTTC. Its protein product is CASSPPTASYEQYF. The J gene is TRBJ2-7, the V gene TRBV5-1; D possibly corresponds to TRBD1 (5 bases). Germline loops: CDR1 SGHRS, CDR2 YFSETQ. This CDR3 spans 14 amino acids. The ends were cut back, 4 bases at V and 0 bases at J, with 11 bases in the middle.

The chain combines TRBV7-3 with TRBJ1-1; 7 nucleotides agree with TRBD1. V dropped 5 bases and J dropped 1; count of bases not matched to a gene: 4. CDR1 and CDR2 (germline): SGHTA, FQGTGA. The CDR3 runs 14 residues. CDR3 sequence reads: CASSQGVSNTEAFF. The CDR3 DNA reads TGTGCCAGCAGCCAGGGGGTGTCGAACACTGAAGCTTTCTTT. The whole variable domain, filled in from reference TRBV7-3 and TRBJ1-1, reads GAGVSQTPSNKVTEKGKYVELRCDPISGHTALYWYRQSLGQGPEFLIYFQGTGAADDSGLPNDRFFAVRPEGSVSTLKIQRTERGDSAVYLCASSQGVSNTEAFFGQGTRLTVV.

The CDR3 is CASSERQGATGTEAFF. In nucleotides, the CDR3 is TGTGCCAGCAGTGAAAGACAGGGGGCAACGGGCACTGAAGCTTTCTTT. V is TRBV25-1 and J is TRBJ1-1; 10 bases fit TRBD1. CDR1 and CDR2 (germline): MGHDK, SYGVNS. V shed 2 bases, J shed 4 bases, and the junction held 7 bases outside the gene matches. This CDR3 is 16 amino acids long.

This chain links TRBV9 with TRBJ2-3; 9 nucleotides match TRBD2. The CDR3 has 16 residues. V trimming: 0 bases; J trimming: 4 bases; junction bases outside the gene matches: 6. Germline CDR1 SGDLS, CDR2 YYNGEE. Written as DNA, the CDR3 is TGTGCCAGCAGCGTAGGAGGGACTAGCATCTCAGATACGCAGTATTTT. The encoded protein is CASSVGGTSISDTQYF.

This sequence joins TRBV7-9 and TRBJ2-7; D gene unclear. The germline V and J ends were trimmed by 0 bases and 4 bases, with 7 bases remaining between them. Germline-derived CDR1 and CDR2 are SEHNR and FQNEAQ (reference sequence). CDR3 length equals 13 residues. The CDR3 nucleotides read TGTGCCAGCAGCTTAGCTTTAGGTTACGAGCAGTACTTC. Protein: CASSLALGYEQYF. The variable domain in full, with the rest retrieved from reference TRBV7-9 and TRBJ2-7, is DTGVSQNPRHKITKRGQNVTFRCDPISEHNRLYWYRQTLGQGPEFLTYFQNEAQLEKSRLLSDRFSAERPKGSFSTLEIQRTEQGDSAMYLCASSLALGYEQYFGPGTRLTVT.

This sequence joins TRBV5-1 and TRBJ2-6; 9 bases align to TRBD1. This CDR3 is 18 amino acids long. Germline V gene data show CDR1 as SGHRS and CDR2 as YFSETQ. With 1 base clipped from V and 2 bases from J, the junction kept 7 bases outside the gene matches. Here the CDR3 DNA reads TGCGCCAGCAGCTTGCGGGGACAGGGAATTGCTGGGGCCAACGTCCTGACTTTC. It yields the protein CASSLRGQGIAGANVLTF.

The rearrangement joins TRBV9 to TRBJ2-7, with a tentative D call TRBD1 (6 bases). Trimming shortened V by 2 bases and J by 2 bases, and 11 bases separated the two germline ends. This CDR3 is built from 14 residues. The germline V gene has CDR1 SGDLS and CDR2 YYNGEE. The CDR3 sequence: CASSVAQGPYEQYF. The CDR3, as DNA: TGTGCCAGCAGCGTGGCACAGGGTCCCTACGAGCAGTACTTC.

The rearrangement joins TRBV6-5 to TRBJ2-1; maybe TRBD2 (7 bases). CDR3 length equals 12 residues. The germline V and J ends were trimmed by 8 bases and 8 bases, with 13 bases remaining between them. Germline CDR1 is MNHEY and CDR2 is SVGAGI. The CDR3 DNA follows: TGTGCCAGCGGGTGGGGGGGCCATGAGCAGTTCTTC. Protein sequence: CASGWGGHEQFF.

This rearrangement joins TRBV19 to TRBJ1-3; D is perhaps TRBD1 (6 bases). Germline V gene data show CDR1 as LNHDA and CDR2 as SQIVND (reference sequence). The CDR3 covers 12 residues. Trimming left V 11 bases short and J 5 bases short, with 13 bases between. CDR3 nucleotides: TGTGCCTCGGGGGGCTCGCGAAACACCATATATTTT. Translated: CASGGSRNTIYF. The whole variable domain, remainder taken from reference TRBV19 and TRBJ1-3, is DGGITQSPKYLFRKEGQNVTLSCEQNLNHDAMYWYRQDPGQGLRLIYYSQIVNDFQKGDIAEGYSVSREKKESFPLTVTSAQKNPTAFYLCASGGSRNTIYFGEGSWLTVV.

This chain joins TRBV28 and TRBJ2-4; TRBD2 matches 11 bases. CDR1 and CDR2 (germline): MDHEN, SYDVKM. V dropped 5 bases and J dropped 3; count of bases not matched to a gene: 15. The CDR3 sequence is 19 residues long. The chain's CDR3 is CASSTRGSGGVYDKNIQYF. CDR3 nucleotides: TGTGCCAGCAGTACCCGGGGTAGCGGGGGGGTATATGACAAAAACATTCAGTACTTC.

The rearrangement uses TRBV28 and TRBJ1-6; the match to TRBD1 covers 7 bases. CDR3 length: 15 amino acids. The germline V gene has CDR1 MDHEN and CDR2 SYDVKM. V was pared by 5 bases and J by 13 bases, with 14 bases of the junction left unmatched. CDR3 sequence: CASSRPTGNPVPLHF. The DNA of the CDR3 is TGTGCCAGCAGTCGCCCGACAGGGAACCCCGTTCCCCTCCACTTT.

V is TRBV7-3 and J is TRBJ1-1; D might be TRBD1 (5 bases). The V end lost 5 bases, the J end lost 4 bases, and 11 bases lay between the germline ends. Germline values: CDR1 SGHTA, CDR2 FQGTGA. CDR3 length: 13 residues. CDR3 in DNA: TGTGCCAGCAGCCTCGGTGGGGGCACTGAAGCTTTCTTT. Translated: CASSLGGGTEAFF. The whole variable domain, remainder taken from reference TRBV7-3 and TRBJ1-1, is GAGVSQTPSNKVTEKGKYVELRCDPISGHTALYWYRQSLGQGPEFLIYFQGTGAADDSGLPNDRFFAVRPEGSVSTLKIQRTERGDSAVYLCASSLGGGTEAFFGQGTRLTVV.